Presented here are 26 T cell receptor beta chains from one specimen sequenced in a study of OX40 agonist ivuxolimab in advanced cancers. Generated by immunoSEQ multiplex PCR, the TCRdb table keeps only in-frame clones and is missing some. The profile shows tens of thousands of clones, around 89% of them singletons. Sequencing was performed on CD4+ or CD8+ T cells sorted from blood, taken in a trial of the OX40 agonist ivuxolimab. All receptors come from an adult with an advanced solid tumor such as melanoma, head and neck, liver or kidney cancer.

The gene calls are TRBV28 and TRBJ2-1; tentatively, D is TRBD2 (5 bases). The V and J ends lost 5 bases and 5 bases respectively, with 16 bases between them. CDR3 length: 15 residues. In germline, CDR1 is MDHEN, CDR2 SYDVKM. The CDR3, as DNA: TGTGCCAGCAGTATTACCTCTAGCATCCACAATGAGCAGTTCTTC. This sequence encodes CASSITSSIHNEQFF.

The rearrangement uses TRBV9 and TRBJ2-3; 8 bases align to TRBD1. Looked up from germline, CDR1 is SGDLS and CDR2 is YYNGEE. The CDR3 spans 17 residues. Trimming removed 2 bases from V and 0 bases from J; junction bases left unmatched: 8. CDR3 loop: CASSVKTGATSTDTQYF. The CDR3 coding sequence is TGTGCCAGCAGCGTGAAGACAGGGGCGACAAGCACAGATACGCAGTATTTT.

The DNA for the CDR3 is TGTGCCAGTAGTATCAGGGGATCCCCCCGCTCTGGAAACACCATATATTTT. Encoded protein: CASSIRGSPRSGNTIYF. The rearrangement joins TRBV19 to TRBJ1-3; possibly TRBD1 for D (6 bases). V was shortened by 3 bases and J by 0 bases, with 15 bases between the two germline ends. Germline CDR1 is LNHDA and CDR2 is SQIVND (reference sequence). CDR3 size: 17 residues. The complete variable domain, with remaining parts taken from reference TRBV19 and TRBJ1-3, reads DGGITQSPKYLFRKEGQNVTLSCEQNLNHDAMYWYRQDPGQGLRLIYYSQIVNDFQKGDIAEGYSVSREKKESFPLTVTSAQKNPTAFYLCASSIRGSPRSGNTIYFGEGSWLTVV.

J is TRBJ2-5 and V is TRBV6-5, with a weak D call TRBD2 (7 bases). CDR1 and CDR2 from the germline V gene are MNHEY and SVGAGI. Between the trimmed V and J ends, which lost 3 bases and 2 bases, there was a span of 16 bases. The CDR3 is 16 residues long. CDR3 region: CASSYARGAGQETQYF. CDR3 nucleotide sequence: TGTGCCAGCAGTTATGCCCGGGGGGCGGGGCAAGAGACCCAGTACTTC.

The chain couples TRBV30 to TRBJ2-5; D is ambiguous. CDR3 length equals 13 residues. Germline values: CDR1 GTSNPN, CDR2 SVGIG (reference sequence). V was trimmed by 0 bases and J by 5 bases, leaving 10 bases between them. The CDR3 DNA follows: TGTGCCTGGAGTGTAACTAAGGTTGAGACCCAGTACTTC. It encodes CAWSVTKVETQYF.

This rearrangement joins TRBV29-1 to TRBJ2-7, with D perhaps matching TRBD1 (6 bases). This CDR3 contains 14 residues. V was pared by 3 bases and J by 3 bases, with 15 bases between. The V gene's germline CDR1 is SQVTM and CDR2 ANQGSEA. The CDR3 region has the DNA TGCAGCGTTGACACAGGGATATCGGGCTACGAGCAGTACTTC. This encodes CSVDTGISGYEQYF.

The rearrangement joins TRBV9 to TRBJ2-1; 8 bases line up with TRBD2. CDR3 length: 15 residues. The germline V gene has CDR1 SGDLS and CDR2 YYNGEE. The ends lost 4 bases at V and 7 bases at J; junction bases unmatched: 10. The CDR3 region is CASSLQAGLGNEQFF. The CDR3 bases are TGTGCCAGCAGCCTACAAGCGGGACTAGGTAATGAGCAGTTCTTC.

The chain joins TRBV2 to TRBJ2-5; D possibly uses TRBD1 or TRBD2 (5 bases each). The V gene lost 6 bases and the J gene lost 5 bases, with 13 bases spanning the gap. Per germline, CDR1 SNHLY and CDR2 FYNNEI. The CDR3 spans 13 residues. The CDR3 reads CASRPGRGETQYF. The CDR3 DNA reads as TGTGCCAGCAGGCCAGGGCGAGGGGAGACCCAGTACTTC.

This CDR3 is CASSAPRDSRYEQYF. The CDR3, as DNA: TGTGCCAGCAGCGCCCCCCGGGACAGTAGATACGAGCAGTACTTC. V usage is TRBV28 and J usage is TRBJ2-7; TRBD1 agrees at 7 bases. V lost 6 bases and J lost 4; bases outside the gene matches: 12. Germline lookup yields CDR1 MDHEN and CDR2 SYDVKM. The CDR3 totals 15 residues.

CDR3 in amino acids: CASRRAGEGAGGYTF. DNA of the CDR3: TGTGCCAGCAGGCGGGCTGGGGAGGGGGCTGGTGGCTACACCTTC. The V and J genes are TRBV6-5 and TRBJ1-2, with 7 bases lining up with TRBD1. The CDR3 has 15 residues. Germline lookup yields CDR1 MNHEY and CDR2 SVGAGI. Trimming removed 6 bases from V and 7 bases from J; junction bases left unmatched: 14.

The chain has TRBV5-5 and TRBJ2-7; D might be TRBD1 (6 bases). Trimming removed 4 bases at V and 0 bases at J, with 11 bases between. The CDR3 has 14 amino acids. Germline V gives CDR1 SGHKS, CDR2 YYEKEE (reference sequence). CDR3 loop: CASSKGESSYEQYF. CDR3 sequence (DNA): TGTGCCAGCAGCAAGGGGGAAAGCTCCTACGAGCAGTACTTC.

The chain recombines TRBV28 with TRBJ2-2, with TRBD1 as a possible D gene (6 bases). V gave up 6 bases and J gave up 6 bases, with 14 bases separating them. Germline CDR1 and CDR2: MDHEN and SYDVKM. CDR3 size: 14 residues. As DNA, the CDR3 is TGTGCCAGCAGCCTTCCGACAGGCGCCGGGGAGCTGTTTTTT. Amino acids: CASSLPTGAGELFF.

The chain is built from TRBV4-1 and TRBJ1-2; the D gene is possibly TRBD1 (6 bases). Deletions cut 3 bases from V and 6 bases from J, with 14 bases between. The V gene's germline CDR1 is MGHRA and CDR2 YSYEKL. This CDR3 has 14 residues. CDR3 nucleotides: TGCGCCAGCAGCCAGGCCTTGAGGGGGGATGGCTACACCTTC. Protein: CASSQALRGDGYTF.

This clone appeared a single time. CDR3: CASGEREKLFF. In DNA form, the CDR3 reads TGTGCCAGTGGGGAACGGGAAAAACTGTTTTTT. The V and J genes are TRBV28 and TRBJ1-4, with unresolved D. Trimming left V 9 bases short and J 8 bases short, with 10 bases between. Germline lookup yields CDR1 MDHEN and CDR2 SYDVKM. CDR3 size: 11 residues. The whole variable domain, filled in from reference TRBV28 and TRBJ1-4, reads DVKVTQSSRYLVKRTGEKVFLECVQDMDHENMFWYRQDPGLGLRLIYFSYDVKMKEKGDIPEGYSVSREKKERFSLILESASTNQTSMYLCASGEREKLFFGSGTQLSVL.

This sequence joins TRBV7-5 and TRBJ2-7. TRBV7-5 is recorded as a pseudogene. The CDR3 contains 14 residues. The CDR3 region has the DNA TGTGTCAGATCGGACGGATCTACGAATAGGGAGCAGTACTTC. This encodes CVRSDGSTNREQYF.

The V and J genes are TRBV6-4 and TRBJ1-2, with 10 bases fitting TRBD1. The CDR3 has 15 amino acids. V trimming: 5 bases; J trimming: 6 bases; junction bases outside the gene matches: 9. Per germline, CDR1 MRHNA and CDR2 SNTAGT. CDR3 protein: CASSPRPGQGDGYTF. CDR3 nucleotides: TGTGCCAGCAGTCCCCGTCCCGGACAGGGGGATGGCTACACCTTC.

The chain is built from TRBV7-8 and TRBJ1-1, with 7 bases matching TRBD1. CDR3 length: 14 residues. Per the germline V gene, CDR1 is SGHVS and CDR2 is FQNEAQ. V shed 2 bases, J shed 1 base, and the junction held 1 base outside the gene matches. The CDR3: CASSLRQGNTEAFF. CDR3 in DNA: TGTGCCAGCAGCTTACGACAGGGGAACACTGAAGCTTTCTTT.

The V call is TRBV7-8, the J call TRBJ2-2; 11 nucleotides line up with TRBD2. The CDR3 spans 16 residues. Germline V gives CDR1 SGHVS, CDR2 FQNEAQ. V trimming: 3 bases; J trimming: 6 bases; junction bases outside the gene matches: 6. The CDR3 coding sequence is TGTGCCAGCAGCTTCCGACTAGCGGGAAGGGCCGGGGAGCTGTTTTTT. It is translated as CASSFRLAGRAGELFF.

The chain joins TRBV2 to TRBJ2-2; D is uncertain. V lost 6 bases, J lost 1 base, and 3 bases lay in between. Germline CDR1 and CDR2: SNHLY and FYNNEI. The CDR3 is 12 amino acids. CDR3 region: CASSKNTGELFF. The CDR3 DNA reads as TGTGCCAGCAGCAAGAACACCGGGGAGCTGTTTTTT.

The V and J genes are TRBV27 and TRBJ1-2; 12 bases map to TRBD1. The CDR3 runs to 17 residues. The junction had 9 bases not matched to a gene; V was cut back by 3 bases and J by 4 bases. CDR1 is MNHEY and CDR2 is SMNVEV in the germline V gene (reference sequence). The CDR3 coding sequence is TGTGCCAGCAGTTTGATAGGGACAGGGGGCAATCCCTATGGCTACACCTTC. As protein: CASSLIGTGGNPYGYTF.

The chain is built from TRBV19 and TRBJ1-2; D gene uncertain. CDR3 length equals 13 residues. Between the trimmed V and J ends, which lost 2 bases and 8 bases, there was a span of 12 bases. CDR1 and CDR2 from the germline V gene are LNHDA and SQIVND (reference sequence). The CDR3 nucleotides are TGTGCCAGTAGTATAAGCTCCCCGTTCGGCTACACCTTC. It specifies CASSISSPFGYTF. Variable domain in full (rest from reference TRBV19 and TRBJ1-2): DGGITQSPKYLFRKEGQNVTLSCEQNLNHDAMYWYRQDPGQGLRLIYYSQIVNDFQKGDIAEGYSVSREKKESFPLTVTSAQKNPTAFYLCASSISSPFGYTFGSGTRLTVV.

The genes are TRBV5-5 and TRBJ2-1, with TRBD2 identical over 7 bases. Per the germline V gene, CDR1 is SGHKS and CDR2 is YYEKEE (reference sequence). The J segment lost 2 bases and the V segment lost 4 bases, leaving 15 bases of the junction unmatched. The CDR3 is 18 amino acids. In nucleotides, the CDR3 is TGTGCCAGCAGCCAGCTCCCGGCTAGCGGAGTAGCCTACAATGAGCAGTTCTTC. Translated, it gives CASSQLPASGVAYNEQFF.

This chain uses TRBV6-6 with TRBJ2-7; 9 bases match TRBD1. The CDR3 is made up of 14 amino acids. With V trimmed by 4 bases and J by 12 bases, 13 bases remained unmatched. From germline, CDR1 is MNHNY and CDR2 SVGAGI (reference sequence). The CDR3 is CASSLVTRGQGLYF. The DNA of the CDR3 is TGTGCCAGCAGTTTGGTTACGCGCGGACAGGGGCTGTACTTC.

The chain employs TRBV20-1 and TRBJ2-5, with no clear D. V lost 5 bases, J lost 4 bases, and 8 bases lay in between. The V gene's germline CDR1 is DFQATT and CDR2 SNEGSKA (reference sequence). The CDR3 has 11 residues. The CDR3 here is CSAFKRETQYF. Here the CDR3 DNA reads TGCAGTGCTTTTAAGAGAGAGACCCAGTACTTC.

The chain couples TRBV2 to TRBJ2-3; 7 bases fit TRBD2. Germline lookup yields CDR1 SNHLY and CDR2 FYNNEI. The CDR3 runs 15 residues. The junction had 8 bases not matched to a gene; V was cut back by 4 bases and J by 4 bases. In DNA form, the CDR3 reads TGTGCCAGCAGTGGGGCTAGCGGAGTTGCAGATACGCAGTATTTT. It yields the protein CASSGASGVADTQYF.

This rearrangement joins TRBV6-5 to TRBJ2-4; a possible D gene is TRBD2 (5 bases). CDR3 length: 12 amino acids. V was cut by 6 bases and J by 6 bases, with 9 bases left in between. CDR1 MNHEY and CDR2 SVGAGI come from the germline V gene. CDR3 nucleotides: TGTGCCAGCAGCCAAGAGGGAAACATTCAGTACTTC. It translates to CASSQEGNIQYF.